The entry below gives a single T cell receptor (beta chain) sequence along with its context. The CDR3 is 16 residues long. This sample was included in a study of blood T cell repertoires in COVID-19. Study information: Samples came from the United States, Italy and Spain, spanning acute and convalescent COVID-19. PBMCs, B-cell-depleted T cells, or T cells were the source of the cDNA or gDNA that made up the material.

In the study's own analysis: For nucleated cells, counts were estimated from reference gene primer amplification. Assay used: immunoSEQ multiplex PCR; TCRdb lists only in-frame clones, some missing. From that table come the V and J calls and clone size; the DNA was used to work out D and trimming. The sample comprises some 120,000 clones, around four fifths of which are singletons, and 5.5% to 6.5% rests with the top ten. This chain connects TRBV21-1 to TRBJ2-3; the DNA was not compared with TRBD2, the D call given in the table. TRBV21-1 is marked as a pseudogene. The source material was peripheral blood. The TCR sequence derives from a man older than 75 with active or convalescent COVID-19. CDR3 region: CASPGTSGGRTDTQYF. DNA of the CDR3: TGTGCCAGCCCAGGGACTAGCGGGGGACGCACAGATACGCAGTATTTT.